Listed here are 21 T cell receptor beta chains from one sample, sequenced in a study of shared clonotypes between healthy human individuals. Sequenced by immunoSEQ multiplex PCR; TCRdb stores in-frame clones only, minus some. In the table there are 400,000 to 600,000 clones, about 75% of which are singletons. Sequencing used PBMCs. Receptors were obtained from a woman aged 35 to 49 in good health. Some clones in this sample may be carry-over from other donors' samples.

The gene calls are TRBV7-2 and TRBJ1-5; TRBD1 is a possible D gene (5 bases). With 0 bases removed from V and 6 bases from J, the gap between germline ends came to 6 bases. There are 13 residues in the CDR3. Germline CDR1 and CDR2: SGHTA and FQGNSA. The CDR3 DNA reads TGTGCCAGCAGCTTAGCTCAGGGTCAGCCCCAGCATTTT. Translating gives CASSLAQGQPQHF.

CDR3 sequence: CASSESGSLETQYF. The CDR3 DNA is TGTGCCAGCAGCGAAAGCGGGAGTCTTGAGACCCAGTACTTC. The rearrangement joins TRBV9 to TRBJ2-5; 8 bases align to TRBD2. Per germline, CDR1 SGDLS and CDR2 YYNGEE. The CDR3 covers 14 residues. The V and J ends lost 3 bases and 5 bases, in that order; junction bases with no gene match: 6.

The chain combines TRBV18 with TRBJ2-1; 8 nucleotides agree with TRBD1. J lost 6 bases, V lost 3 bases, and 7 bases had no gene match. From germline, CDR1 is KGHSH and CDR2 LQKENI. There are 15 residues in the CDR3. CDR3 in amino acids: CASSPWQGAVNEQFF. CDR3 coding DNA: TGTGCCAGCTCACCCTGGCAGGGGGCTGTCAATGAGCAGTTCTTC.

Only one count was recorded for this clone. The V gene is TRBV28, the J gene TRBJ1-5; D is unclear. The length of the CDR3 is 14 residues. V lost 2 bases and J lost 7, with 12 bases in between. CDR1 is MDHEN and CDR2 is SYDVKM in the germline V gene. This chain's CDR3 is CASSLGRRWQPQHF. CDR3 bases: TGTGCCAGCAGTTTAGGCAGACGGTGGCAGCCCCAGCATTTT.

The chain has TRBV5-6 and TRBJ2-5, with 9 nucleotides matching TRBD2. V shed 0 bases, J shed 4 bases, and the junction held 4 bases outside the gene matches. This CDR3 spans 15 amino acids. Germline V CDR1 and CDR2: SGHDT, YYEEEE. CDR3 sequence: CASSLASLAGETQYF. CDR3 sequence (DNA): TGTGCCAGCAGCTTGGCCTCACTAGCGGGAGAGACCCAGTACTTC. The full variable domain, its missing parts supplied by reference TRBV5-6 and TRBJ2-5, is DAGVTQSPTHLIKTRGQQVTLRCSPKSGHDTVSWYQQALGQGPQFIFQYYEEEERQRGNFPDRFSGHQFPNYSSELNVNALLLGDSALYLCASSLASLAGETQYFGPGTRLLVL.

This clone was found a few times. The CDR3: CASSQVTGLNYGYTF. CDR3 in DNA: TGTGCCAGCAGCCAGGTGACAGGGCTCAACTATGGCTACACCTTC. The gene calls are TRBV4-2 and TRBJ1-2, with TRBD1 matching over 7 bases. The CDR3 is made up of 15 amino acids. With 3 bases clipped from V and 2 bases from J, the junction kept 6 bases outside the gene matches. Germline V CDR1 and CDR2: LGHNA, YNFKEQ.

The rearrangement links TRBV5-1 to TRBJ1-4, with 9 bases that match TRBD1. The CDR3 loop spans 15 amino acids. Germline CDR1 SGHRS, CDR2 YFSETQ. Germline trimming cut 0 bases from V and 8 bases from J; bases unmatched to any gene: 5. CDR3 nucleotide sequence: TGCGCCAGCAGCTTGGGGACAGGGGTGGGAGAAAAACTGTTTTTT. This encodes CASSLGTGVGEKLFF.

The chain has TRBV4-1 and TRBJ2-3; TRBD1 matches at 9 bases. J gave up 3 bases and V 2 bases, and 3 bases lay outside the gene matches. CDR1 is MGHRA and CDR2 is YSYEKL in the germline V gene. The CDR3 covers 15 residues. Here the CDR3 DNA reads TGCGCCAGCAGCCAACCCGGGACAGGGACAGATACGCAGTATTTT. This gives the protein CASSQPGTGTDTQYF.

The gene calls are TRBV30 and TRBJ1-6; D not resolved. The V gene's germline CDR1 is GTSNPN and CDR2 SVGIG (reference sequence). Trimming pared 0 bases from V and 4 bases from J, leaving 7 bases between. The CDR3 is made up of 14 amino acids. CDR3 region: CAWSVTTYNSPLHF. The CDR3 DNA follows: TGTGCCTGGAGTGTCACGACATATAATTCACCCCTCCACTTT. The entire variable domain, with the rest obtained from reference TRBV30 and TRBJ1-6, is as follows: SQTIHQWPATLVQPVGSPLSLECTVEGTSNPNLYWYRQAAGRGLQLLFYSVGIGQISSEVPQNLSASRPQDRQFILSSKKLLLSDSGFYLCAWSVTTYNSPLHFGNGTRLTVT.

This sequence joins TRBV18 and TRBJ2-2, with D unresolved. With 5 bases removed from V and 2 bases from J, the gap between germline ends came to 6 bases. CDR3 length equals 13 residues. The germline CDR1 and CDR2 sequences are KGHSH and LQKENI. The CDR3 region is CASSAHNTGELFF. The CDR3 coding sequence is TGTGCCAGCTCAGCGCACAACACCGGGGAGCTGTTTTTT.

The chain joins TRBV19 to TRBJ1-4; no reliable D call. Germline values: CDR1 LNHDA, CDR2 SQIVND (reference sequence). This CDR3 is built from 15 residues. V lost 1 base, J lost 5 bases, and 11 bases lay in between. The DNA of the CDR3 is TGTGCCAGTAGTATAGCTGACCGCTTGAATGAAAAACTGTTTTTT. It encodes CASSIADRLNEKLFF.

This clone has only a few counts. The chain is built from TRBV7-8 and TRBJ2-1; D is uncertain. V was clipped by 1 base and J by 10 bases, with 8 bases between them. Germline V gene sequence: CDR1 SGHVS, CDR2 FQNEAQ. This CDR3 comprises 12 residues. The CDR3 DNA follows: TGTGCCAGCAGCTTAGAGTACTCAGAGCAGTTCTTC. Protein sequence: CASSLEYSEQFF. The full variable domain, rest sourced from reference TRBV7-8 and TRBJ2-1, is GAGVSQSPRYKVAKRGQDVALRCDPISGHVSLFWYQQALGQGPEFLTYFQNEAQLDKSGLPSDRFFAERPEGSVSTLKIQRTQQEDSAVYLCASSLEYSEQFFGPGTRLTVL.

The genes are TRBV4-3 and TRBJ1-2; D ambiguous. The CDR3 has 14 residues. V shed 1 base and J shed 6 bases, with 12 bases lying between them. CDR1 LGHNA and CDR2 YSLEER come from the germline V gene. The CDR3 region is CASSQGRVADGYTF. The CDR3 DNA reads as TGCGCCAGCAGCCAAGGGCGCGTGGCGGATGGCTACACCTTC.

The gene calls are TRBV5-4 and TRBJ2-5; D may be TRBD2 (6 bases). CDR1 SGHNT and CDR2 YYREEE come from the germline V gene (reference sequence). V was pared by 2 bases and J by 3 bases, with 11 bases between. This CDR3 spans 14 amino acids. CDR3 nucleotides: TGTGCCAGCAGCTTAACGGGAGTGGAAGAGACCCAGTACTTC. It specifies CASSLTGVEETQYF.

J is TRBJ2-1 and V is TRBV18; tentatively, D is TRBD2 (6 bases). Trimming cost V 3 bases and J 4 bases, with 13 bases left between them. The CDR3 spans 15 residues. Germline V CDR1 and CDR2: KGHSH, LQKENI. The CDR3 here is CASSPLGGEYNEQFF. Here the CDR3 DNA reads TGTGCCAGCTCACCTCTTGGCGGGGAGTACAATGAGCAGTTCTTC.

This sequence joins TRBV5-6 and TRBJ1-2; tentative D call: TRBD1 (5 bases). The ends were cut back, 1 base at V and 0 bases at J, with 10 bases in the middle. The CDR3 runs to 15 residues. Per germline, CDR1 SGHDT and CDR2 YYEEEE. For the CDR3, the DNA is TGTGCCAGCAGCTTGTTGACAGCACCTAACTATGGCTACACCTTC. Protein: CASSLLTAPNYGYTF. Looking up the rest from reference TRBV5-6 and TRBJ1-2 gives the full variable domain: DAGVTQSPTHLIKTRGQQVTLRCSPKSGHDTVSWYQQALGQGPQFIFQYYEEEERQRGNFPDRFSGHQFPNYSSELNVNALLLGDSALYLCASSLLTAPNYGYTFGSGTRLTVV.

In its sample, this clone was seen a few times. The chain combines TRBV5-1 with TRBJ1-1; D gene ambiguous. Germline CDR1 and CDR2: SGHRS and YFSETQ. V lost 2 bases, J lost 1 base, and 6 bases lay in between. The CDR3 has 13 residues. Here the CDR3 DNA reads TGCGCCAGCAGCTTCGGGCAGAACACTGAAGCTTTCTTT. Translating gives CASSFGQNTEAFF.

This rearrangement joins TRBV28 to TRBJ2-3, with TRBD2 as a possible D gene (5 bases). This CDR3 region has 15 residues. The V end lost 6 bases, the J end lost 1 base, and 14 bases lay between the germline ends. Germline-derived CDR1 and CDR2 are MDHEN and SYDVKM. The CDR3 DNA reads TGTGCCAGCAGCGAGACGAGGGTGGGCACAGATACGCAGTATTTT. Translation: CASSETRVGTDTQYF.

Turning to this clone: The same CDR3 can be traced to other DNA sequences in this sample. The V and J genes are TRBV25-1 and TRBJ1-2; 8 bases fit TRBD1. CDR3 length: 12 residues. V lost 8 bases, J lost 6 bases, and 5 bases stayed unmatched. Germline V gives CDR1 MGHDK, CDR2 SYGVNS. In DNA, the CDR3 is TGTGCCAGCCTCGGACAGGGTAATGGCTACACCTTC. It encodes CASLGQGNGYTF.

This sequence joins TRBV7-7 and TRBJ2-1, with TRBD2 matching over 10 bases. With 5 bases clipped from V and 4 bases from J, the junction kept 5 bases outside the gene matches. Germline assignment: CDR1 SSHAT and CDR2 FNYEAQ (reference sequence). CDR3 length: 15 amino acids. For the CDR3, the DNA is TGTGCCAGCAGCCCCAGGACTAGCGGTTACAATGAGCAGTTCTTC. Translated: CASSPRTSGYNEQFF.

V and J are TRBV4-3 and TRBJ2-6; D unresolved. V gave up 0 bases and J gave up 3 bases, with 6 bases separating them. Germline V lookup: CDR1 LGHNA, CDR2 YSLEER. CDR3 length: 15 residues. CDR3 in amino acids: CASSQDPGGANVLTF. CDR3 sequence (DNA): TGCGCCAGCAGCCAAGATCCTGGTGGGGCCAACGTCCTGACTTTC.